A selection of T cell receptor beta chains follows, all from one sample in a study of cytomegalovirus exposure and HLA in healthy donors. Libraries were prepared by immunoSEQ multiplex PCR; TCRdb keeps only in-frame clonotypes and omits some of them. The data show 130,000 or so clones, 89% seen once. Sequences were obtained from PBMCs. All receptors come from a man aged 30-40 years in good health and CMV-seronegative. Both conserved end residues are part of each CDR3. The order of the fields is V gene, clone size, D gene, J gene, CDR3 protein, CDR3 DNA. D genes are given only for firm matches. The size of a clone is reported for some rows only, either as once, few or many, or as a class for expanded clones.

V gene: TRBV11-2
clone size: NA
D gene: TRBD1
J gene: TRBJ1-2
CDR3 protein: CASSLSTGGAGWGYTF
CDR3 DNA: TGTGCCAGCAGCTTATCTACAGGGGGCGCAGGGTGGGGCTACACCTTC

V gene: TRBV2
clone size: NA
D gene: NA
J gene: TRBJ2-7
CDR3 protein: CASGLKSYEQYF
CDR3 DNA: TGTGCCAGTGGGCTAAAGTCCTACGAGCAGTACTTC

V gene: TRBV6-1
clone size: NA
D gene: NA
J gene: TRBJ1-2
CDR3 protein: CASSGWEGTNYGYTF
CDR3 DNA: TGTGCCAGCAGTGGTTGGGAGGGGACTAACTATGGCTACACCTTC

V gene: TRBV6-1
clone size: NA
D gene: NA
J gene: TRBJ2-5
CDR3 protein: CASSQGAYAQYF
CDR3 DNA: TGTGCCAGCAGCCAAGGGGCCTACGCCCAGTACTTC

V gene: TRBV4-1
clone size: once
D gene: NA
J gene: TRBJ1-4
CDR3 protein: CASSQAAGSTNEKLFF
CDR3 DNA: TGCGCCAGCAGCCAGGCCGCGGGGTCTACTAATGAAAAACTGTTTTTT

V gene: TRBV5-1
clone size: NA
D gene: NA
J gene: TRBJ2-1
CDR3 protein: CASSLGGSSEQFF
CDR3 DNA: TGCGCCAGCAGCTTGGGAGGAAGCAGTGAGCAGTTCTTC

V gene: TRBV6-1
clone size: NA
D gene: TRBD1
J gene: TRBJ1-4
CDR3 protein: CASSNRGSNEKLFF
CDR3 DNA: TGTGCCAGCAGTAACAGGGGGTCTAATGAAAAACTGTTTTTT

V gene: TRBV28
clone size: NA
D gene: TRBD1
J gene: TRBJ1-1
CDR3 protein: CASRTDRENTEAFF
CDR3 DNA: TGTGCCAGCAGGACGGACAGGGAGAACACTGAAGCTTTCTTT

V gene: TRBV7-3
clone size: NA
D gene: TRBD1
J gene: TRBJ2-2
CDR3 protein: CASRPTGTGETGELFF
CDR3 DNA: TGTGCCAGCAGACCAACCGGGACAGGGGAAACCGGGGAGCTGTTTTTT

V gene: TRBV7-2
clone size: NA
D gene: NA
J gene: TRBJ2-7
CDR3 protein: CASSLGAVGLYEQYF
CDR3 DNA: TGTGCCAGCAGCTTAGGGGCTGTGGGGCTCTACGAGCAGTACTTC

V gene: TRBV6-1
clone size: NA
D gene: TRBD1
J gene: TRBJ2-7
CDR3 protein: CASSEDRVMLEQYF
CDR3 DNA: TGTGCCAGCAGTGAGGACAGGGTGATGTTGGAGCAGTACTTC

V gene: TRBV10-3
clone size: NA
D gene: NA
J gene: TRBJ1-2
CDR3 protein: CAISDPQRLGQSGYTF
CDR3 DNA: TGTGCCATCAGTGACCCTCAAAGGCTCGGACAGAGTGGCTACACCTTC

V gene: TRBV28
clone size: NA
D gene: NA
J gene: TRBJ2-5
CDR3 protein: CASSQDDTTSAETQYF
CDR3 DNA: TGTGCCAGCAGCCAAGACGACACAACCTCCGCCGAGACCCAGTACTTC

V gene: TRBV5-1
clone size: once
D gene: NA
J gene: TRBJ2-7
CDR3 protein: CASSLGQGLNEQYF
CDR3 DNA: TGCGCCAGCAGCTTGGGGCAGGGGTTGAACGAGCAGTACTTC

V gene: TRBV9
clone size: NA
D gene: TRBD1
J gene: TRBJ1-2
CDR3 protein: CASSRGYDRAGGYTF
CDR3 DNA: TGTGCCAGCAGCCGAGGCTATGACAGGGCGGGCGGCTACACCTTC

V gene: TRBV27
clone size: NA
D gene: NA
J gene: TRBJ2-7
CDR3 protein: CASSRQALYEQYF
CDR3 DNA: TGTGCCAGCAGTCGCCAGGCCCTCTACGAGCAGTACTTC

V gene: TRBV5-6
clone size: NA
D gene: TRBD1
J gene: TRBJ1-2
CDR3 protein: CASSSQGNNYGYTF
CDR3 DNA: TGTGCCAGCAGCTCACAGGGGAATAACTATGGCTACACCTTC

V gene: TRBV5-4
clone size: NA
D gene: NA
J gene: TRBJ1-4
CDR3 protein: CASSLPGVNEKLFF
CDR3 DNA: TGTGCCAGCAGCTTGCCCGGGGTTAATGAAAAACTGTTTTTT

V gene: TRBV28
clone size: NA
D gene: TRBD2
J gene: TRBJ2-7
CDR3 protein: CASSFELAGGYEQYF
CDR3 DNA: TGTGCCAGCAGTTTTGAGCTAGCGGGGGGCTACGAGCAGTACTTC

V gene: TRBV7-2
clone size: NA
D gene: NA
J gene: TRBJ2-1
CDR3 protein: CASSLEHGYNEQFF
CDR3 DNA: TGTGCCAGCAGCTTAGAGCACGGGTACAATGAGCAGTTCTTC

V gene: TRBV5-6
clone size: once
D gene: TRBD2
J gene: TRBJ2-7
CDR3 protein: CATYHRTSGGRASYEQYF
CDR3 DNA: TGTGCCACCTACCACCGGACTAGCGGGGGCCGTGCCTCCTACGAGCAGTACTTC

V gene: TRBV19
clone size: NA
D gene: NA
J gene: TRBJ1-1
CDR3 protein: CASSVTAPTAEAFF
CDR3 DNA: TGTGCCAGTAGTGTGACAGCGCCCACCGCTGAAGCTTTCTTT

V gene: TRBV28
clone size: NA
D gene: NA
J gene: TRBJ1-2
CDR3 protein: CASSSPEGTGYGYTF
CDR3 DNA: TGTGCCAGCAGTTCGCCCGAGGGAACTGGGTATGGCTACACCTTC

V gene: TRBV13
clone size: NA
D gene: NA
J gene: TRBJ1-6
CDR3 protein: CASSSRTDNSPLHF
CDR3 DNA: TGTGCCAGCAGCTCCCGGACAGATAATTCACCCCTCCACTTT

V gene: TRBV2
clone size: few
D gene: TRBD1
J gene: TRBJ2-1
CDR3 protein: CASGGSRGPYNEQFF
CDR3 DNA: TGTGCCAGCGGGGGGAGCAGGGGGCCTTACAATGAGCAGTTCTTC

V gene: TRBV10-1
clone size: few
D gene: TRBD1
J gene: TRBJ1-2
CDR3 protein: CASSESNRGQSYNYGYTF
CDR3 DNA: TGCGCCAGCAGTGAGTCGAACAGGGGACAGAGTTATAACTATGGCTACACCTTC

V gene: TRBV18
clone size: NA
D gene: NA
J gene: TRBJ1-6
CDR3 protein: CASSPTDSAGSPLHF
CDR3 DNA: TGTGCCAGCTCACCGACGGACTCCGCCGGTTCACCCCTCCACTTT

V gene: TRBV6-6
clone size: NA
D gene: NA
J gene: TRBJ1-4
CDR3 protein: CASSYQNSPTLEKLFF
CDR3 DNA: TGTGCCAGCAGTTATCAAAACAGCCCCACTTTGGAAAAACTGTTTTTT

V gene: TRBV6-5
clone size: NA
D gene: NA
J gene: TRBJ1-2
CDR3 protein: CASSSGEEAYGYTF
CDR3 DNA: TGTGCCAGCAGTTCGGGGGAGGAAGCCTATGGCTACACCTTC

V gene: TRBV7-2
clone size: once
D gene: TRBD1
J gene: TRBJ1-1
CDR3 protein: CASSWDRGYREAFF
CDR3 DNA: TGTGCCAGCAGCTGGGACAGGGGGTATAGGGAAGCTTTCTTT

V gene: TRBV6-1
clone size: NA
D gene: NA
J gene: TRBJ1-2
CDR3 protein: CASSEAGRGYTF
CDR3 DNA: TGTGCCAGCAGTGAAGCGGGGAGAGGCTACACCTTC

V gene: TRBV7-2
clone size: NA
D gene: NA
J gene: TRBJ2-7
CDR3 protein: CASSTGQSYEQYF
CDR3 DNA: TGTGCCAGCAGCACAGGACAGTCTTACGAGCAGTACTTC

V gene: TRBV5-6
clone size: NA
D gene: NA
J gene: TRBJ2-2
CDR3 protein: CASSVNLRAGELFF
CDR3 DNA: TGTGCCAGCAGCGTCAACTTACGGGCCGGGGAGCTGTTTTTT

V gene: TRBV28
clone size: NA
D gene: TRBD1
J gene: TRBJ2-1
CDR3 protein: CASSFRTGGILEQFF
CDR3 DNA: TGTGCCAGCAGTTTCCGGACAGGGGGGATATTAGAGCAGTTCTTC

V gene: TRBV27
clone size: NA
D gene: TRBD1
J gene: TRBJ1-3
CDR3 protein: CASSRQGLGNTIYF
CDR3 DNA: TGTGCCAGCAGTCGACAGGGTTTAGGAAACACCATATATTTT

V gene: TRBV2
clone size: NA
D gene: NA
J gene: TRBJ2-3
CDR3 protein: CASTKRVPLTDTQYF
CDR3 DNA: TGTGCCAGCACGAAGCGGGTCCCCCTCACAGATACGCAGTATTTT